These T cell receptor beta chains were read from a single sample in a study of blood T cell repertoires in COVID-19. Profiled with immunoSEQ multiplex PCR; TCRdb holds only in-frame clones, not every one. Altogether around 340,000 clones are present, around 86% being singletons, with the ten largest covering about 4%. What was sequenced was PBMCs or T cells enriched from blood (not recorded which). Source of these receptors: a woman in her thirties or forties with acute COVID-19. Both conserved end residues are part of each CDR3. The D gene is left open where the match is weak. The size entry is marked missing in some rows and otherwise reads once, few, many or a size class.

V: TRBV10-3; J: TRBJ1-2; D: NA; size: NA; CDR3: CAIREGTSGYTF; DNA: TGTGCCATCAGGGAGGGGACTAGTGGCTACACCTTC
V: TRBV18; J: TRBJ2-7; D: NA; size: once; CDR3: CASSFNQEGEQYF; DNA: TGTGCCAGCTCGTTCAACCAGGAGGGGGAGCAGTACTTC
V: TRBV6-2/TRBV6-3; J: TRBJ1-2; D: TRBD1; size: NA; CDR3: CASSYQEGAGTRGYTF; DNA: TGTGCCAGCAGTTACCAAGAGGGGGCAGGGACGAGAGGCTACACCTTC
V: TRBV19; J: TRBJ1-5; D: TRBD1; size: NA; CDR3: CASQQGGPGGNQPQHF; DNA: TGTGCCAGCCAACAGGGGGGGCCGGGGGGCAATCAGCCCCAGCATTTT
V: TRBV5-4; J: TRBJ1-3; D: NA; size: few; CDR3: CASSLLETPTLSGNTIYF; DNA: TGTGCCAGCAGCTTGTTAGAGACACCAACCCTCTCTGGAAACACCATATATTTT
V: TRBV7-8; J: TRBJ1-6; D: NA; size: NA; CDR3: CASSSTGYLGNSPLHF; DNA: TGTGCCAGCAGCTCTACAGGGTATCTAGGTAATTCACCCCTCCACTTT
V: TRBV11-2; J: TRBJ2-7; D: TRBD2; size: once; CDR3: CASSLVFRSGIPYEQYF; DNA: TGTGCCAGCAGCTTAGTTTTCCGTAGCGGGATCCCCTACGAGCAGTACTTC
V: TRBV5-4; J: TRBJ2-3; D: NA; size: NA; CDR3: CASSLGLGKADTQYF; DNA: TGTGCCAGCAGCTTGGGACTAGGCAAGGCAGATACGCAGTATTTT
V: TRBV19; J: TRBJ1-5; D: NA; size: NA; CDR3: CASRIGQSNQPQHF; DNA: TGTGCCAGTAGAATTGGACAGAGTAATCAGCCCCAGCATTTT
V: TRBV9; J: TRBJ2-4; D: NA; size: once; CDR3: CASSVEPSLAKNIQYF; DNA: TGTGCCAGCAGCGTGGAACCTAGCCTAGCCAAAAACATTCAGTACTTC
V: TRBV21-1; J: TRBJ2-1; D: NA; size: NA; CDR3: CASSKEKTFGDNGAYNEQFF; DNA: TGTGCCAGCAGCAAAGAAAAGACATTCGGGGACAACGGAGCCTACAATGAGCAGTTCTTC
V: TRBV7-5; J: TRBJ1-6; D: NA; size: few; CDR3: CARIRVSPLHF; DNA: TGTGCCAGAATTCGGGTCTCACCCCTCCACTTT
V: TRBV4-2; J: TRBJ1-3; D: TRBD1; size: NA; CDR3: CASSQGGTGGNTIYF; DNA: TGTGCCAGCAGCCAAGGCGGGACAGGGGGAAACACCATATATTTT
V: TRBV14; J: TRBJ2-1; D: TRBD2; size: NA; CDR3: CASSHTPGLAVHEQFF; DNA: TGTGCCAGCAGCCACACCCCGGGACTAGCGGTCCATGAGCAGTTCTTC
V: TRBV6-5; J: TRBJ1-1; D: NA; size: NA; CDR3: CASSSTVNTEAFF; DNA: TGTGCCAGCAGTTCGACAGTAAACACTGAAGCTTTCTTT
V: TRBV9; J: TRBJ1-1; D: TRBD1; size: once; CDR3: CASSVEGQGNTEAFF; DNA: TGTGCCAGCAGCGTAGAGGGACAGGGGAACACTGAAGCTTTCTTT
V: TRBV9; J: TRBJ2-5; D: TRBD2; size: NA; CDR3: CASSVVGERGDQETQYF; DNA: TGTGCCAGCAGCGTAGTGGGGGAGCGGGGGGACCAAGAGACCCAGTACTTC
V: TRBV28; J: TRBJ1-2; D: NA; size: NA; CDR3: CASSIQTVNYGYTF; DNA: TGTGCCAGCAGTATCCAGACAGTTAACTATGGCTACACCTTC
V: TRBV19; J: TRBJ2-4; D: NA; size: NA; CDR3: CASSIGSLIAKNIQYF; DNA: TGTGCCAGTAGTATAGGTTCCCTAATAGCCAAAAACATTCAGTACTTC
V: TRBV27; J: TRBJ2-5; D: NA; size: NA; CDR3: CASSSFDSLETQYF; DNA: TGTGCCAGCAGTTCTTTTGACAGTTTGGAGACCCAGTACTTC
V: TRBV7-9; J: TRBJ1-2; D: NA; size: NA; CDR3: CASSRQEDGYTF; DNA: TGTGCCAGCAGCCGACAGGAGGACGGCTACACCTTC
V: TRBV25-1; J: TRBJ2-5; D: TRBD2; size: NA; CDR3: CASSALAGGGVETQYF; DNA: TGTGCCAGCAGTGCACTAGCGGGAGGGGGTGTGGAGACCCAGTACTTC
V: TRBV28; J: TRBJ2-3; D: NA; size: NA; CDR3: CASSLPGRFTDTQYF; DNA: TGTGCCAGCAGTTTACCCGGCAGGTTCACAGATACGCAGTATTTT
V: TRBV7-9; J: TRBJ1-4; D: NA; size: NA; CDR3: CASSLSGPNEKLFF; DNA: TGTGCCAGCAGCTTATCAGGGCCTAATGAAAAACTGTTTTTT
V: TRBV2; J: TRBJ1-1; D: NA; size: NA; CDR3: CASILQGVNTEAFF; DNA: TGTGCCAGCATCCTCCAAGGGGTGAACACTGAAGCTTTCTTT
V: TRBV16; J: TRBJ2-4; D: NA; size: NA; CDR3: CASSQSPGEAKNIQYF; DNA: TGTGCCAGCAGCCAATCCCCCGGAGAAGCCAAAAACATTCAGTACTTC
V: TRBV6-2/TRBV6-3; J: TRBJ1-5; D: NA; size: NA; CDR3: CASSYSIGVGNQPQHF; DNA: TGTGCCAGCAGTTACTCGATAGGAGTTGGCAATCAGCCCCAGCATTTT
V: TRBV2; J: TRBJ1-2; D: NA; size: NA; CDR3: CASSARGLGREDNYGYTF; DNA: TGTGCCAGCTCGGCGAGGGGCTTGGGGAGGGAGGATAACTATGGCTACACCTTC
V: TRBV12-5; J: TRBJ1-4; D: NA; size: NA; CDR3: CARGGGRMEKLFF; DNA: TGTGCTAGGGGGGGTGGGAGAATGGAAAAACTGTTTTTT
V: TRBV2; J: TRBJ1-5; D: NA; size: NA; CDR3: CASSVQGLRQPQHF; DNA: TGTGCCAGCAGTGTACAGGGTTTACGGCAGCCCCAGCATTTT
V: TRBV6-5; J: TRBJ1-2; D: NA; size: NA; CDR3: CASTNGGNYGYTF; DNA: TGTGCCAGCACCAACGGAGGGAACTATGGCTACACCTTC
V: TRBV5-4; J: TRBJ1-2; D: NA; size: NA; CDR3: CASSSPGQKNYGYTF; DNA: TGTGCCAGCAGCTCACCGGGACAAAAAAACTATGGCTACACCTTC
V: TRBV3-1/TRBV3-2; J: TRBJ1-5; D: NA; size: NA; CDR3: CASSLGHSNQPQHF; DNA: TGTGCCAGCAGCCTGGGACATAGCAATCAGCCCCAGCATTTT
V: TRBV6-2/TRBV6-3; J: TRBJ1-4; D: TRBD1; size: once; CDR3: CASSRDSEKLFF; DNA: TGTGCCAGCAGCCGGGACAGTGAAAAACTGTTTTTT
V: TRBV7-3; J: TRBJ2-1; D: TRBD1; size: NA; CDR3: CASSKSGTGWLQFF; DNA: TGTGCCAGCAGCAAGTCCGGGACAGGGTGGTTGCAGTTCTTC
V: TRBV27; J: TRBJ1-2; D: NA; size: NA; CDR3: CASRGWLTGLRVDYGYTF; DNA: TGTGCCAGCAGGGGGTGGTTAACAGGTCTCCGGGTGGACTATGGCTACACCTTC
V: TRBV4-2; J: TRBJ1-1; D: NA; size: once; CDR3: CASSQDIGGADTEAFF; DNA: TGTGCCAGCAGCCAAGACATAGGGGGGGCCGACACTGAAGCTTTCTTT
V: TRBV7-7; J: TRBJ1-1; D: NA; size: NA; CDR3: CASTLDRRNTEAFF; DNA: TGTGCCAGCACCCTAGACAGGAGGAACACTGAAGCTTTCTTT
V: TRBV18; J: TRBJ2-4; D: NA; size: NA; CDR3: CASSPVEQLAKNIQYF; DNA: TGTGCCAGCTCCCCGGTCGAACAGCTAGCCAAAAACATTCAGTACTTC
V: TRBV27; J: TRBJ2-2; D: NA; size: once; CDR3: CASSATTFREGVTGELFF; DNA: TGTGCCAGCAGTGCAACTACTTTCAGGGAAGGTGTTACCGGGGAGCTGTTTTTT
V: TRBV9; J: TRBJ2-3; D: NA; size: NA; CDR3: CASSGGQTDTQYF; DNA: TGTGCCAGCAGCGGAGGACAGACAGATACGCAGTATTTT
V: TRBV9; J: TRBJ2-1; D: TRBD2; size: NA; CDR3: CASSVDLREPNNEQFF; DNA: TGTGCCAGCAGCGTAGATTTGCGGGAGCCTAACAATGAGCAGTTCTTC
V: TRBV4-3; J: TRBJ1-2; D: NA; size: once; CDR3: CASSQDGGLGGYTF; DNA: TGCGCCAGCAGCCAAGATGGAGGGTTGGGTGGCTACACCTTC
V: TRBV19; J: TRBJ1-3; D: TRBD1; size: NA; CDR3: CASSTATGAGNTIYF; DNA: TGTGCCAGTAGTACGGCGACAGGGGCCGGAAACACCATATATTTT
V: TRBV6-1; J: TRBJ2-7; D: TRBD2; size: NA; CDR3: CASSVAGTSGSYEQYF; DNA: TGTGCCAGCAGTGTAGCCGGGACTAGCGGGAGCTACGAGCAGTACTTC
V: TRBV4-3; J: TRBJ2-7; D: TRBD2; size: NA; CDR3: CASSLSPGLAGDYPYEQYF; DNA: TGCGCCAGCAGCCTATCGCCGGGACTAGCGGGAGACTACCCCTACGAGCAGTACTTC
V: TRBV5-4; J: TRBJ2-5; D: TRBD2; size: NA; CDR3: CASSLGGRAETQYF; DNA: TGTGCCAGCAGCTTGGGCGGGAGGGCAGAGACCCAGTACTTC
V: TRBV27; J: TRBJ1-5; D: TRBD1; size: NA; CDR3: CASSAGTEINQPQHF; DNA: TGTGCCAGCAGTGCCGGGACAGAGATAAATCAGCCCCAGCATTTT
V: TRBV29-1; J: TRBJ2-1; D: TRBD2; size: NA; CDR3: CSAGRLFGDEQFF; DNA: TGCAGCGCCGGGAGGTTATTTGGCGATGAGCAGTTCTTC
V: TRBV24-1; J: TRBJ1-2; D: NA; size: NA; CDR3: CATSQAGVRSGGYTF; DNA: TGTGCCACCAGCCAGGCAGGGGTCAGATCGGGAGGCTACACCTTC
V: TRBV7-2; J: TRBJ1-2; D: NA; size: NA; CDR3: CASSGSGNNYGYTF; DNA: TGTGCCAGCAGCGGTTCAGGGAACAACTATGGCTACACCTTC
V: TRBV5-1; J: TRBJ2-7; D: NA; size: NA; CDR3: CASSISLGHEQYF; DNA: TGCGCCAGCAGCATCTCACTAGGGCACGAGCAGTACTTC
V: TRBV27; J: TRBJ2-3; D: NA; size: NA; CDR3: CASRGGVTDTQYF; DNA: TGTGCCAGCAGGGGCGGGGTGACAGATACGCAGTATTTT
V: TRBV19; J: TRBJ2-7; D: TRBD2; size: NA; CDR3: CASSIESGRAYEQYF; DNA: TGTGCCAGTAGTATAGAAAGCGGGAGGGCTTACGAGCAGTACTTC
V: TRBV18; J: TRBJ1-3; D: TRBD1; size: NA; CDR3: CASSPKPATGESSGNTIYF; DNA: TGTGCCAGCTCACCAAAGCCAGCCACAGGGGAATCCTCTGGAAACACCATATATTTT